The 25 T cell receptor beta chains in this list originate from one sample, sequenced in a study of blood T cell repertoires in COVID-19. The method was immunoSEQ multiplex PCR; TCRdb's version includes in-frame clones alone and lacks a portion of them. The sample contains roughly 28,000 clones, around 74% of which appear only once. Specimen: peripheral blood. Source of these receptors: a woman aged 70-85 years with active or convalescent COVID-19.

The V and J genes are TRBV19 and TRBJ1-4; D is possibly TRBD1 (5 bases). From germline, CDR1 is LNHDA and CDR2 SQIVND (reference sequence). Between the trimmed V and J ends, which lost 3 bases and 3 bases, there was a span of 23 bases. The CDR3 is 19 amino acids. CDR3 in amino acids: CASSINWVGGHRSNEKLFF. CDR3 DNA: TGTGCCAGTAGTATCAATTGGGTCGGGGGTCACCGCTCTAATGAAAAACTGTTTTTT. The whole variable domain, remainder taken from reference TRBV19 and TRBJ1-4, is DGGITQSPKYLFRKEGQNVTLSCEQNLNHDAMYWYRQDPGQGLRLIYYSQIVNDFQKGDIAEGYSVSREKKESFPLTVTSAQKNPTAFYLCASSINWVGGHRSNEKLFFGSGTQLSVL.

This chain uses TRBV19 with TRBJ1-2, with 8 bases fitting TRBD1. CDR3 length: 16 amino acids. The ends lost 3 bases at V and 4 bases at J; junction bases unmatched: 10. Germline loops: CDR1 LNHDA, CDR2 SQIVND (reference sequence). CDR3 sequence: CASSIISFGQGYGYTF. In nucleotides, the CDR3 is TGTGCCAGTAGTATCATCTCCTTTGGACAGGGCTATGGCTACACCTTC.

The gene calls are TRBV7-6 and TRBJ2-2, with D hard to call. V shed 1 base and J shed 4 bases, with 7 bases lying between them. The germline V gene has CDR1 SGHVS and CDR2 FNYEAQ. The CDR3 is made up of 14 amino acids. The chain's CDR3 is CASSLVPSTGELFF. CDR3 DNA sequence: TGTGCCAGCAGCTTAGTCCCGAGCACCGGGGAGCTGTTTTTT.

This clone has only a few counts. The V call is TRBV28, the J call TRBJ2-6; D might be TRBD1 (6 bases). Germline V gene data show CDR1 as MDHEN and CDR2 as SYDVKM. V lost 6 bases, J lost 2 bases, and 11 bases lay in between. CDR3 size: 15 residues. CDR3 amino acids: CASRHRVAGANVLTF. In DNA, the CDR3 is TGTGCCAGCAGACACAGGGTCGCTGGGGCCAACGTCCTGACTTTC.

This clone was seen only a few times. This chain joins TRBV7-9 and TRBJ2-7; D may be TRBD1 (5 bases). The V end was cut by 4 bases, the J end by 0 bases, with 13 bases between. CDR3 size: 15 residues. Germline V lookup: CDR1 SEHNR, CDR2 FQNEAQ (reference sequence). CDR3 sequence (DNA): TGTGCCAGCAGCTCCGTCTCAGGGTACTCCTACGAGCAGTACTTC. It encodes CASSSVSGYSYEQYF.

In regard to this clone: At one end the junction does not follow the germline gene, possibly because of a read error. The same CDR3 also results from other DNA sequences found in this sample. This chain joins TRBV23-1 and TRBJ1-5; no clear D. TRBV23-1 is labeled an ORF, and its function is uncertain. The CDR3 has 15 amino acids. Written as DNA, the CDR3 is TGCGCCAGCAGTCAGAGTCCAAGGAGGTCTCAGCCTCAGCATTTT. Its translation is CASSQSPRRSQPQHF.

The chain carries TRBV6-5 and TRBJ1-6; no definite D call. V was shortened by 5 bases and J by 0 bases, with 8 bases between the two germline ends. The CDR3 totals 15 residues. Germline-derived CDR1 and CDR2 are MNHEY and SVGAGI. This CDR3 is CASSLRSSYNSPLHF. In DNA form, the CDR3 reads TGTGCCAGCAGTCTACGAAGCTCCTATAATTCACCCCTCCACTTT.

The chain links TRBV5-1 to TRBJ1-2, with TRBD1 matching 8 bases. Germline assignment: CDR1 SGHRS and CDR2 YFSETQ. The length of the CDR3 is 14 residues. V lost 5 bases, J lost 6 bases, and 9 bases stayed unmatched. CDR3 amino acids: CASRETGVLDGYTF. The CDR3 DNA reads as TGCGCCAGCAGGGAGACAGGGGTACTGGATGGCTACACCTTC.

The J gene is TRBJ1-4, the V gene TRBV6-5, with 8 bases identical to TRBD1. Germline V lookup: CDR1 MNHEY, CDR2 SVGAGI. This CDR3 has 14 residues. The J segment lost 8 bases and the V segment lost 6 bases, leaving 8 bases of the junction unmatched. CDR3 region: CASRFGQGWEKLFF. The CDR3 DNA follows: TGTGCCAGCAGATTCGGACAGGGATGGGAAAAACTGTTTTTT.

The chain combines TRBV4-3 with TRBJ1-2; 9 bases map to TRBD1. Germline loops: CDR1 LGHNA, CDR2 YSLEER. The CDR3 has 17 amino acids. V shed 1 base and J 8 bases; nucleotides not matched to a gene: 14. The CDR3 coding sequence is TGCGCCAGCAGCCAAGTCGGTGGGGACAGGGTACTAGGAGGCTACACCTTC. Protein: CASSQVGGDRVLGGYTF.

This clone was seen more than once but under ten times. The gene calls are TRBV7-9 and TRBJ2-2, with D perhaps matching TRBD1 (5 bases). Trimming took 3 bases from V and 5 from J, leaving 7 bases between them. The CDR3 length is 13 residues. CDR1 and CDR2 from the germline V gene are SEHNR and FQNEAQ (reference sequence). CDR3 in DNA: TGTGCCAGCAGCTTGGGGCGAACCGGGGAGCTGTTTTTT. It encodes CASSLGRTGELFF.

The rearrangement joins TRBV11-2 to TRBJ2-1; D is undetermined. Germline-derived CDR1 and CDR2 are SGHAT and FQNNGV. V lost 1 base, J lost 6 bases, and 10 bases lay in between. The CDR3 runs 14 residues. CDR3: CASSLAPGPNEQFF. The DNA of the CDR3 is TGTGCCAGCAGCTTAGCCCCGGGTCCCAATGAGCAGTTCTTC. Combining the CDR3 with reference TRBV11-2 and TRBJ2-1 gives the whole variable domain EAGVAQSPRYKIIEKRQSVAFWCNPISGHATLYWYQQILGQGPKLLIQFQNNGVVDDSQLPKDRFSAERLKGVDSTLKIQPAKLEDSAVYLCASSLAPGPNEQFFGPGTRLTVL.

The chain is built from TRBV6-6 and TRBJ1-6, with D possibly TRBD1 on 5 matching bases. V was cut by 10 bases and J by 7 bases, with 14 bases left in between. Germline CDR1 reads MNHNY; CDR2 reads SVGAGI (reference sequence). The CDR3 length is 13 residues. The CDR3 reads CAISQGGNSPLHF. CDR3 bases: TGTGCCATATCTCAGGGAGGGAATTCACCCCTCCACTTT.

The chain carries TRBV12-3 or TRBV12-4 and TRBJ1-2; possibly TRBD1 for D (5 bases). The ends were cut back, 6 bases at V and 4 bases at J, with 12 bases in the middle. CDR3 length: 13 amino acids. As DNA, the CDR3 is TGTGCCAGCAGCTTGGACATTGGCTATGGCTACACCTTC. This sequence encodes CASSLDIGYGYTF.

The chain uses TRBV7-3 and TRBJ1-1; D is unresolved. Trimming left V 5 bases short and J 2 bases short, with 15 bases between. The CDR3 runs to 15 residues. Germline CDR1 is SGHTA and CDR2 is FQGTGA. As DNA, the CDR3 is TGTGCCAGCAGCGCGAAGCCGGGGTTTAACACTGAAGCTTTCTTT. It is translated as CASSAKPGFNTEAFF.

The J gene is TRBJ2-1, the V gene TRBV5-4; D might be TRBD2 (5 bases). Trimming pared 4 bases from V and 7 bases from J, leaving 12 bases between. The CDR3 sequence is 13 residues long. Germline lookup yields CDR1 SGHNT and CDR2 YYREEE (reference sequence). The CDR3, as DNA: TGTGCCAGCAGCCCGAGGGCGAATAATGAGCAGTTCTTC. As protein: CASSPRANNEQFF.

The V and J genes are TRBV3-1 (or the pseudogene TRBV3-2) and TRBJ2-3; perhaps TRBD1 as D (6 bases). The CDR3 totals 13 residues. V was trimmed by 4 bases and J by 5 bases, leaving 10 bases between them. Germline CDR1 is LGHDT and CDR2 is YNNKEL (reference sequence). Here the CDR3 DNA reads TGTGCCAGCAGCCGGGCAGGGGTAGATACGCAGTATTTT. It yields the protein CASSRAGVDTQYF.

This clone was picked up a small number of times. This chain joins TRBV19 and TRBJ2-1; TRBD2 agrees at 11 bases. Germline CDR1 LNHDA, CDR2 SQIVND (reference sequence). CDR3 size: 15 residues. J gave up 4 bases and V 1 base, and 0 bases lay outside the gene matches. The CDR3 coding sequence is TGTGCCAGTAGTATAGGGACTAGCGGGTACAATGAGCAGTTCTTC. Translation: CASSIGTSGYNEQFF.

The CDR3 bases are TGTGCCAGCTCACAAGAGGGCTCCCCGCTCCCTGAAGCTTTCTTT. Protein sequence: CASSQEGSPLPEAFF. The chain uses TRBV18 and TRBJ1-1; D uncertain. The germline V gene encodes CDR1 KGHSH and CDR2 LQKENI. There are 15 residues in the CDR3. V was clipped by 4 bases and J by 6 bases, with 18 bases between them.

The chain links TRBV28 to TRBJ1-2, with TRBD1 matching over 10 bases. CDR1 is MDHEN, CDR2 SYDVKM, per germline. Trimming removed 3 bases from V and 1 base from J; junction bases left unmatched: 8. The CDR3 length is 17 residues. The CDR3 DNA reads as TGTGCCAGCAGTTTCCCGACAGGGGGCCTTCATAACTATGGCTACACCTTC. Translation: CASSFPTGGLHNYGYTF.

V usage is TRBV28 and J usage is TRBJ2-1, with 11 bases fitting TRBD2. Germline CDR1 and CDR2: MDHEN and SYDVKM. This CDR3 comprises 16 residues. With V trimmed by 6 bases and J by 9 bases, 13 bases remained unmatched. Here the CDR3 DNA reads TGTGCCAGCAGCCCCCTTAGCGGGAGGGCATTAGGTGAGCAGTTCTTC. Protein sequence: CASSPLSGRALGEQFF.

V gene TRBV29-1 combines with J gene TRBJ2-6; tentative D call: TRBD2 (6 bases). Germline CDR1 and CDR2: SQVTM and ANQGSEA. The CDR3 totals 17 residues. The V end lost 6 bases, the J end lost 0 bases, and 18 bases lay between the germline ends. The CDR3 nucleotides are TGCAGCGTCGCTGGAGGGCGGGACTCCTCTGGGGCCAACGTCCTGACTTTC. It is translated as CSVAGGRDSSGANVLTF.

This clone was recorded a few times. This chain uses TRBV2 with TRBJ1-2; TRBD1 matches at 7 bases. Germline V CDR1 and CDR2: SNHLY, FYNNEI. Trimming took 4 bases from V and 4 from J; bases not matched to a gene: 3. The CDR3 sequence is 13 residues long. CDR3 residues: CASSAGGGYGYTF. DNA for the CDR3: TGTGCCAGCAGTGCAGGGGGTGGCTATGGCTACACCTTC. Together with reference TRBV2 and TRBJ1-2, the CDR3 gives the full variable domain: EPEVTQTPSHQVTQMGQEVILRCVPISNHLYFYWYRQILGQKVEFLVSFYNNEISEKSEIFDDQFSVERPDGSNFTLKIRSTKLEDSAMYFCASSAGGGYGYTFGSGTRLTVV.

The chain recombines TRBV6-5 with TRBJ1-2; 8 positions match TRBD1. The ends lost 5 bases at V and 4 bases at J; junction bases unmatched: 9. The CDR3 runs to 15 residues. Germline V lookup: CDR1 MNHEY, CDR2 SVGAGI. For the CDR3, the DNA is TGTGCCAGCAGTCGCCATGGACAGGGCGGCTATGGCTACACCTTC. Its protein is CASSRHGQGGYGYTF.

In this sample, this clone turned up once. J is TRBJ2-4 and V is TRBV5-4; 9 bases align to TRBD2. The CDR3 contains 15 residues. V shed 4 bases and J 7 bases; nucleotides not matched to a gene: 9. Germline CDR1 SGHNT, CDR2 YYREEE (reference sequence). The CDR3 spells CASSRLAGAKNIQYF. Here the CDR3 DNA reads TGTGCCAGCAGCCGTTTAGCGGGGGCTAAGAACATTCAGTACTTC.